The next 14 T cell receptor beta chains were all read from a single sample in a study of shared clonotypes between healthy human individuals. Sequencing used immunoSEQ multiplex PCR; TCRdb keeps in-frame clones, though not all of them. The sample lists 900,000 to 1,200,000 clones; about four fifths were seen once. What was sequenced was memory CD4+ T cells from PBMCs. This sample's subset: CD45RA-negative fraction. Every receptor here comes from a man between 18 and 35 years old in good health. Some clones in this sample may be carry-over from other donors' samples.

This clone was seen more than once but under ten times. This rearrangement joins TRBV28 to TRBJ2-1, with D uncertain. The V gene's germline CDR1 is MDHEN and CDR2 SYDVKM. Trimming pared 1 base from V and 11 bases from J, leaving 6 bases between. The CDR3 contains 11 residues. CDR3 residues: CASSLLLKQFF. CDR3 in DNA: TGTGCCAGCAGTTTATTACTTAAGCAGTTCTTC.

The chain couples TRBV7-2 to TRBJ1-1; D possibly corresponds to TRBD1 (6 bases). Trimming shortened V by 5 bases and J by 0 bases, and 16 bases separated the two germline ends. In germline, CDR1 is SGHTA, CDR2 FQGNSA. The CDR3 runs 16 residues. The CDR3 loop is CASSGKHGTLNTEAFF. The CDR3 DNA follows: TGTGCCAGCAGCGGAAAACACGGGACACTGAACACTGAAGCTTTCTTT.

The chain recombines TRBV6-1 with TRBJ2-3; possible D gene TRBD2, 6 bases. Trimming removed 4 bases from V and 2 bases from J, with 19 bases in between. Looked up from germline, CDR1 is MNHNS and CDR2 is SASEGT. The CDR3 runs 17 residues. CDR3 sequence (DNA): TGTGCCAGCAGTGGACCGAACCCTAGCGTAGACACAGATACGCAGTATTTT. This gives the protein CASSGPNPSVDTDTQYF.

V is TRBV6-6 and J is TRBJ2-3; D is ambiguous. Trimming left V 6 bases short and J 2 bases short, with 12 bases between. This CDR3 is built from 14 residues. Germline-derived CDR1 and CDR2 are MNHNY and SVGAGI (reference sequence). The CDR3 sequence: CASRGLGSTDTQYF. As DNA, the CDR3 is TGTGCCAGCAGGGGGTTAGGGTCCACAGATACGCAGTATTTT.

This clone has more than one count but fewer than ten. CDR3 amino acids: CAWRPRQAPNLNNFYGYTF. In nucleotides, the CDR3 is TGTGCCTGGAGACCCCGACAGGCCCCCAATTTGAATAACTTCTATGGCTACACCTTC. The chain is built from TRBV30 and TRBJ1-2; the D gene is possibly TRBD1 (6 bases). The V gene's germline CDR1 is GTSNPN and CDR2 SVGIG (reference sequence). V lost 3 bases, J lost 4 bases, and 30 bases lay in between. CDR3 size: 19 residues.

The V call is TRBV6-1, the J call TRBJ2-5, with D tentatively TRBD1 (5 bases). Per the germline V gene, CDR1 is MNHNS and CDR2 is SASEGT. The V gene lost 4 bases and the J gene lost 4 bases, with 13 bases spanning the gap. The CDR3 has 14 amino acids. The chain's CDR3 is CASSGQFPTETQYF. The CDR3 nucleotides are TGTGCCAGCAGTGGACAGTTCCCTACAGAGACCCAGTACTTC.

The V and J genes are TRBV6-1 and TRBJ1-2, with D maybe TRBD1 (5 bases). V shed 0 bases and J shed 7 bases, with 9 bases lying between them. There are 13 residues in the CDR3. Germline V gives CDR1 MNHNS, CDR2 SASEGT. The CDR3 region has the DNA TGTGCCAGCAGTGAAGCGGGCAGGGCTGGCTACACCTTC. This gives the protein CASSEAGRAGYTF.

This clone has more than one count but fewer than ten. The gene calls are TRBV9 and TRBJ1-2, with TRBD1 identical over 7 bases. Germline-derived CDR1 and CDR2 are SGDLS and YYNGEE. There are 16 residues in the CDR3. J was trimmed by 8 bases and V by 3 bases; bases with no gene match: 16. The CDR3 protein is CASSAGLGTASGGYTF. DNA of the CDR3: TGTGCCAGCAGCGCGGGACTCGGGACAGCCTCGGGGGGCTACACCTTC.

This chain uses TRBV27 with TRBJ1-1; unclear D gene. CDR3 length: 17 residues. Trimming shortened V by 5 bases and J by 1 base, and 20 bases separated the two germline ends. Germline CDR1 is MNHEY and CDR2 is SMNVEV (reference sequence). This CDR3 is CASSLRALGLTNTEAFF. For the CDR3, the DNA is TGTGCCAGCAGTCTTAGGGCCCTGGGGTTGACGAACACTGAAGCTTTCTTT.

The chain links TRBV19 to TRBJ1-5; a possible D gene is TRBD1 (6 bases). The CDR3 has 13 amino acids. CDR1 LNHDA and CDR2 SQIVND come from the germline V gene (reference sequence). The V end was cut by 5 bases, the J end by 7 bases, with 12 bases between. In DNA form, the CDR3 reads TGTGCCAGTAGTTTGACAGGCGGCCAGCCCCAGCATTTT. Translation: CASSLTGGQPQHF.

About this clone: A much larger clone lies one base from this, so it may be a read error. CDR3 sequence (DNA): TGTGCCAGCGGCCACGGACTAGCGGGGGAGCGCGAGCAGTACTTC. It specifies CASGHGLAGEREQYF. The chain recombines TRBV2 with TRBJ2-7; TRBD2 agrees at 13 bases. The germline gives CDR1 SNHLY, CDR2 FYNNEI. V gave up 8 bases and J gave up 6 bases; unmatched junction bases: 10. The CDR3 length is 15 residues.

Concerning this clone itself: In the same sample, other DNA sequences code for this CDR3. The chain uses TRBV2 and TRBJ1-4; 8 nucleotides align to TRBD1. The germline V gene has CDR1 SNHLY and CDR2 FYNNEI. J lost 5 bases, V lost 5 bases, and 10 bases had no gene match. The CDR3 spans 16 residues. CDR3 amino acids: CASSFERTGQNEKLFF. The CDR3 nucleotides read TGTGCCAGCAGTTTCGAAAGGACAGGGCAAAATGAAAAACTGTTTTTT.

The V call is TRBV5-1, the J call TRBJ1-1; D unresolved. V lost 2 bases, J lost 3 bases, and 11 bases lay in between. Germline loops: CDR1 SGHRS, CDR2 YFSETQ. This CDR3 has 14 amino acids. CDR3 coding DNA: TGCGCCAGCAGCTTAATGGGTCAGGACACTGAAGCTTTCTTT. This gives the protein CASSLMGQDTEAFF. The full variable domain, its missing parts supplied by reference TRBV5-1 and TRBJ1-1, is KAGVTQTPRYLIKTRGQQVTLSCSPISGHRSVSWYQQTPGQGLQFLFEYFSETQRNKGNFPGRFSGRQFSNSRSEMNVSTLELGDSALYLCASSLMGQDTEAFFGQGTRLTVV.

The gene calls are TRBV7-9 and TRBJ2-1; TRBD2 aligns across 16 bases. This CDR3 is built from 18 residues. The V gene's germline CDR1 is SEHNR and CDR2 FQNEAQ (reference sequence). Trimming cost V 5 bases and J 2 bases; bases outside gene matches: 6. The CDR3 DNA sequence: TGTGCCAGCAGCCAGGGACTAGCGGGAGGGCCCGCCTACAATGAGCAGTTCTTC. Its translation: CASSQGLAGGPAYNEQFF.